The source of this T cell receptor beta chain is a study of PD-L1 blockade in urothelial cancer. About the study: Enrolled patients had been treated previously with 0 to 3 chemotherapy regimens. Analyzed time points were 3 weeks (second dose) and 6 weeks after therapy began.

Time point described: pretreatment peripheral blood. Disease in patients was locally advanced or metastatic urothelial carcinoma. The assay was immunoSEQ multiplex PCR, and TCRdb's table has in-frame clones only and misses some. The sample consists of around 50,000 clones, 82% of them appearing once. Germline loops: CDR1 SGHVS, CDR2 FQNEAQ. Trimming cost V 4 bases and J 0 bases; bases outside gene matches: 9. CDR3 length: 17 residues. The receptor comes from a man aged 45-60 years with urothelial cancer. This chain connects TRBV7-8 to TRBJ2-3; 8 nucleotides line up with TRBD2. Sequenced here: PBMCs, sampled around atezolizumab (anti-PD-L1) treatment. CDR3 sequence (DNA): TGTGCCAGCAGCTACCGTTTTAGCGGGACTAGCACAGATACGCAGTATTTT. Amino acids: CASSYRFSGTSTDTQYF.